This TCR beta chain derives from a study of OX40 agonist ivuxolimab in advanced cancers. Peripheral blood came from all dose cohorts at three timepoints. The V end lost 0 bases, the J end lost 5 bases, and 18 bases lay between the germline ends. This CDR3 is built from 17 residues. Germline CDR1 is SGDLS and CDR2 is YYNGEE. Clones were sequenced by immunoSEQ multiplex PCR, and TCRdb holds only the in-frame ones, with some missing. The repertoire has approximately 72,000 clones, about 91% of them found once; the top ten carry approximately 0.86%. The sequences come from CD4+ or CD8+ T cells sorted from blood, collected in a trial of the OX40 agonist ivuxolimab. V is TRBV9 and J is TRBJ2-1; no clear D. The TCR sequence derives from an adult with an advanced solid tumor such as melanoma, head and neck, liver or kidney cancer. The DNA for the CDR3 is TGTGCCAGCAGCGTAGGGCCCCTAGGGTTTCTCAACAATGAGCAGTTCTTC. Translated, it gives CASSVGPLGFLNNEQFF.